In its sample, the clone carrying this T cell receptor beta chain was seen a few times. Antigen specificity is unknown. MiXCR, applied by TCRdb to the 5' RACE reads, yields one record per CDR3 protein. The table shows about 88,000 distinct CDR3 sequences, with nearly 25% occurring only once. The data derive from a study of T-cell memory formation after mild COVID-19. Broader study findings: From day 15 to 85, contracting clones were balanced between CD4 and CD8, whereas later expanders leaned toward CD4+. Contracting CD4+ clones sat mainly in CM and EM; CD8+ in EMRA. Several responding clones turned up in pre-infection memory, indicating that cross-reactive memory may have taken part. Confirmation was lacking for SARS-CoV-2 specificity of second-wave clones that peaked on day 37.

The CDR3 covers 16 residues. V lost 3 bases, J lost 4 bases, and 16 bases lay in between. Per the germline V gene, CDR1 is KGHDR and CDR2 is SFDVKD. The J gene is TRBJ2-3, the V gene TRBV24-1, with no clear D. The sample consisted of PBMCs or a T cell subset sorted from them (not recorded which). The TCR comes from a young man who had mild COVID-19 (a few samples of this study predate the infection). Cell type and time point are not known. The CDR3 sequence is CATSDPTGLIADTQYF. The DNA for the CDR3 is TGTGCCACCAGTGATCCCACTGGTTTAATCGCAGATACGCAGTATTTT.